These T cell receptor beta chains were read from a single sample in a study of blood T cell repertoires in COVID-19. Method: immunoSEQ multiplex PCR; TCRdb's copy keeps in-frame clones and lacks some. The sample gives 220,000 or so clones, about 93% of which show up once; about 0.8% is in the top ten. Sequenced sample: peripheral blood. These receptors were obtained from a man aged 60 to 69 with COVID-19, enrolled during active disease. CDR3s leave out the opening cysteine and the closing phenylalanine or tryptophan.

v_gene: TRBV7-9; j_gene: TRBJ2-3; CDR3aa: ASSFQGSGTQY
v_gene: TRBV11-2; j_gene: TRBJ2-1; CDR3aa: ASRGLAGTYNEQF
v_gene: TRBV12-5; j_gene: TRBJ2-7; CDR3aa: ASSQGWHYEQY
v_gene: TRBV4-1; j_gene: TRBJ2-2; CDR3aa: ASSQAGGPPGELF
v_gene: TRBV2; j_gene: TRBJ2-1; CDR3aa: ASALRLAGEPEQF
v_gene: TRBV5-8; j_gene: TRBJ2-7; CDR3aa: ASSLGRGSYEQY
v_gene: TRBV24-1; j_gene: TRBJ2-7; CDR3aa: ATSDIDTTYEQY
v_gene: TRBV19; j_gene: TRBJ1-2; CDR3aa: ASSTTRGSTGYT
v_gene: TRBV12-1; j_gene: TRBJ2-2; CDR3aa: ASSSPGRGFASGELF
v_gene: TRBV7-9; j_gene: TRBJ2-3; CDR3aa: ASSQGGLAETDTQY
v_gene: TRBV18; j_gene: TRBJ1-1; CDR3aa: ASSLDSMNTEAF
v_gene: TRBV5-1; j_gene: TRBJ1-1; CDR3aa: ASSSQVNTEAF
v_gene: TRBV10-3; j_gene: TRBJ2-7; CDR3aa: AISDPDRSSYEQY
v_gene: TRBV9; j_gene: TRBJ2-2; CDR3aa: ASSSVNTGELF
v_gene: TRBV18; j_gene: TRBJ1-1; CDR3aa: ASSPPSRRANTEAF
v_gene: TRBV2; j_gene: TRBJ1-2; CDR3aa: ASSRDSINYGYT
v_gene: TRBV6-6; j_gene: TRBJ2-7; CDR3aa: ASQQAYEQY
v_gene: TRBV30; j_gene: TRBJ1-3; CDR3aa: AWSVQGLVSGNTIY
v_gene: TRBV7-2; j_gene: TRBJ1-2; CDR3aa: ASSSPDRANYGYT
v_gene: TRBV6-5; j_gene: TRBJ2-7; CDR3aa: ASSPTSVYEQY
v_gene: TRBV6-2/TRBV6-3; j_gene: TRBJ2-7; CDR3aa: ATRYDGTSPSYEQY
v_gene: TRBV3-1/TRBV3-2; j_gene: TRBJ2-2; CDR3aa: ASGGLAGGTGELF
v_gene: TRBV19; j_gene: TRBJ1-3; CDR3aa: ASSSRVIGNTIY
v_gene: TRBV5-1; j_gene: TRBJ1-4; CDR3aa: ASSHEGAQRNEKLF
v_gene: TRBV7-9; j_gene: TRBJ2-2; CDR3aa: ASSSRVISDTGELF
v_gene: TRBV5-1; j_gene: TRBJ1-1; CDR3aa: ASSPGNTEAF